Listed below are T cell receptor beta chains from one sample, sequenced in a study of CD8 T cells in Susac syndrome. TCRdb recomputed calls from the immunoSEQ multiplex PCR reads with MiXCR, one row per CDR3 protein. Found here are some 160,000 distinct CDR3 sequences, 92% of them singletons; the top ten hold approximately 0.073%. The sequenced material came from CD4+ T cells from PBMCs. These receptors were collected from a human donor in good health. CDR3s include the opening cysteine and the closing phenylalanine or tryptophan. D genes are given only for firm matches. For some rows the clone size is stated as once, few or many, or as a class when expanded; others skip it.

>TRBJ2-2|.|TRBV7-2|.
CASSLAVLNTGELFF
TGTGCCAGCAGCTTAGCTGTGCTTAACACCGGGGAGCTGTTTTTT
>TRBJ2-4|.|TRBV2|.
CASRSEPQGNIQYF
TGTGCCAGCAGGTCAGAACCGCAGGGAAACATTCAGTACTTC
>TRBJ2-5|TRBD1|TRBV30|once
CAWRGQGHQTQYF
TGTGCCTGGAGGGGACAGGGGCACCAGACCCAGTACTTC
>TRBJ2-1|TRBD2|TRBV5-1|.
CASSHSSGSKGEQFF
TGCGCCAGCAGCCACTCTAGCGGGAGTAAGGGTGAGCAGTTCTTC
>TRBJ1-5|.|TRBV9|.
CASSEGHSNQPQHF
TGTGCCAGCAGCGAGGGACACAGCAATCAGCCCCAGCATTTT
>TRBJ1-1|.|TRBV6-1|.
CASSDGTTYTEAFF
TGTGCCAGCAGTGATGGGACCACTTACACTGAAGCTTTCTTT
>TRBJ1-2|TRBD1|TRBV2|.
CASKGAGQGFGYTF
TGTGCCAGCAAAGGGGCGGGACAGGGGTTTGGCTACACCTTC
>TRBJ1-6|.|TRBV7-6|.
CASSDPGNSPLHF
TGTGCCAGCAGTGACCCCGGGAATTCACCCCTCCACTTT
>TRBJ2-3|.|TRBV5-1|.
CASSLDPSGTDTQYF
TGCGCCAGCAGCTTGGATCCTAGCGGCACAGATACGCAGTATTTT
>TRBJ1-1|.|TRBV6-4|.
CASSLLRGGGMNTEAFF
TGTGCCAGCAGCCTACTAAGGGGGGGCGGTATGAACACTGAAGCTTTCTTT
>TRBJ1-1|.|TRBV27|.
CASSLFFGENTEAFF
TGTGCCAGCAGTTTATTTTTTGGGGAAAACACTGAAGCTTTCTTT
>TRBJ2-7|.|TRBV6-1|.
CASSERYEQYF
TGTGCCAGCAGTGAACGGTACGAGCAGTACTTC
>TRBJ2-7|TRBD1|TRBV28|.
CASSSRGQGTYEQYF
TGTGCCAGCAGTTCGAGGGGACAGGGGACCTACGAGCAGTACTTC
>TRBJ2-7|TRBD2|TRBV27|.
CASSDPSSGGYEQYF
TGTGCCAGCAGTGACCCCTCTAGCGGGGGGTACGAGCAGTACTTC
>TRBJ2-7|.|TRBV3-1|.
CASSRLSEQYF
TGTGCCAGCAGCCGACTATCCGAGCAGTACTTC
>TRBJ2-7|TRBD1|TRBV5-4|.
CASSSPGGTGTTNEQYF
TGTGCCAGCAGCTCCCCCGGGGGGACAGGGACAACGAACGAGCAGTACTTC
>TRBJ2-4|.|TRBV6-1|.
CASSPAGSEAKNIQYF
TGTGCCAGCAGTCCCGCCGGGAGTGAAGCCAAAAACATTCAGTACTTC
>TRBJ2-3|TRBD2|TRBV4-2|.
CASSPPLAGRPDTQYF
TGTGCCAGCAGCCCCCCTCTAGCGGGGCGTCCAGATACGCAGTATTTT
>TRBJ2-7|.|TRBV7-9|many
CASSLSYEQYF
TGTGCCAGCAGCTTGAGCTACGAGCAGTACTTC
>TRBJ1-2|.|TRBV4-1|.
CASSQESLGRIGYTF
TGCGCCAGCAGCCAAGAGAGCCTGGGACGAATTGGCTACACCTTC
>TRBJ2-7|TRBD2|TRBV20-1|.
CSATGLGTSYEQYF
TGCAGTGCTACAGGACTAGGGACTTCCTACGAGCAGTACTTC
>TRBJ2-7|TRBD2|TRBV9|.
CASSVGLAGAHEQYF
TGTGCCAGCAGCGTAGGGCTAGCGGGAGCCCACGAGCAGTACTTC
>TRBJ1-6|.|TRBV20-1|few
CSAMTGGHSPLHF
TGCAGTGCTATGACCGGGGGTCATTCACCCCTCCACTTT
>TRBJ2-5|.|TRBV24-1|.
CATSAGGETQYF
TGTGCCACCAGTGCCGGAGGGGAGACCCAGTACTTC
>TRBJ1-2|.|TRBV18|.
CASSPVQYGYTF
TGTGCCAGCTCACCGGTACAGTATGGCTACACCTTC
>TRBJ1-4|.|TRBV12-5|.
CASGSDSEKLFF
TGTGCTAGTGGTTCAGATTCTGAAAAACTGTTTTTT
>TRBJ1-2|.|TRBV6-5|.
CASSYSVRFKDGYTF
TGTGCCAGCAGTTACTCGGTCAGGTTTAAAGATGGCTACACCTTC
>TRBJ2-7|TRBD1|TRBV6-6|.
CASSYVNRGTYEQYF
TGTGCCAGCAGTTACGTAAACAGGGGGACCTACGAGCAGTACTTC
>TRBJ2-3|.|TRBV6-2/TRBV6-3|.
CASRDLASTDTQYF
TGTGCCAGCAGGGACTTGGCTAGCACAGATACGCAGTATTTT
>TRBJ1-1|.|TRBV14|.
CASSQSYVGRGDLNTEAFF
TGTGCCAGCAGCCAATCCTACGTGGGTAGAGGGGATTTGAACACTGAAGCTTTCTTT
>TRBJ2-7|.|TRBV5-6|once
CASSLDISTYEQYF
TGTGCCAGCAGCCTCGACATATCTACCTACGAGCAGTACTTC
>TRBJ2-3|.|TRBV7-2|.
CASSQTGGTVDTQYF
TGTGCCAGCAGCCAAACCGGCGGCACAGTAGATACGCAGTATTTT
>TRBJ2-5|.|TRBV20-1|.
CSASGPRGGSPETQYF
TGCAGTGCTAGTGGCCCCAGGGGGGGCTCCCCAGAGACCCAGTACTTC
>TRBJ2-1|.|TRBV29-1|.
CSVEVGTGYNEQFF
TGCAGCGTTGAAGTGGGGACGGGGTACAATGAGCAGTTCTTC
>TRBJ2-3|.|TRBV6-5|.
CASSYSEGAEMPQYF
TGTGCCAGCAGTTACTCGGAGGGGGCGGAAATGCCGCAGTATTTT
>TRBJ2-4|TRBD1|TRBV6-1|.
CASTGGVYPKNIQYF
TGTGCCAGTACAGGGGGCGTATATCCCAAAAACATTCAGTACTTC
>TRBJ2-3|TRBD2|TRBV7-9|.
CASSLGVGGTDTQYF
TGTGCCAGCAGCTTAGGTGTGGGGGGGACAGATACGCAGTATTTT
>TRBJ1-4|.|TRBV20-1|.
CSAQTVGYEKLFF
TGCAGTGCTCAGACAGTGGGTTATGAAAAACTGTTTTTT
>TRBJ2-3|TRBD2|TRBV4-1|.
CASSQDSRWASGATDTQYF
TGCGCCAGCAGCCAAGATTCCCGTTGGGCTAGCGGGGCCACAGATACGCAGTATTTT
>TRBJ2-5|.|TRBV5-1|.
CASSLGAHGGQETQYF
TGCGCCAGCAGCTTGGGCGCCCATGGGGGGCAAGAGACCCAGTACTTC
>TRBJ2-7|TRBD1|TRBV5-1|.
CASSLAGQGSYEQYF
TGCGCCAGCAGCTTGGCGGGACAGGGATCCTACGAGCAGTACTTC
>TRBJ2-7|.|TRBV2|.
CASSWGVYEQYF
TGTGCCAGCAGTTGGGGTGTCTACGAGCAGTACTTC
>TRBJ2-1|.|TRBV11-2|.
CASSLGAESSYNEQFF
TGTGCCAGCAGCTTAGGTGCGGAGAGCTCCTACAATGAGCAGTTCTTC
>TRBJ1-1|.|TRBV19|once
CASSPLQGPTEAFF
TGTGCCAGTAGTCCTTTACAGGGACCCACTGAAGCTTTCTTT
>TRBJ1-1|.|TRBV3-1|.
CASSFADFEAFF
TGTGCCAGCAGCTTTGCGGACTTCGAAGCTTTCTTT